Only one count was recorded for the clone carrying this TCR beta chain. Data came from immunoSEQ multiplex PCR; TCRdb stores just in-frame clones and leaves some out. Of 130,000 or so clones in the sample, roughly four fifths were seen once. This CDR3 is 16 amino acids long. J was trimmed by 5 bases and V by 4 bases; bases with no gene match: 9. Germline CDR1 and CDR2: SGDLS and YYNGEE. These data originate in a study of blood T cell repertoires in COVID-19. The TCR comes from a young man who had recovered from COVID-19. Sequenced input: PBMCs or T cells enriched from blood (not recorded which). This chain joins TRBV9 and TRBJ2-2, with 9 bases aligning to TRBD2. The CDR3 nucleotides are TGTGCCAGCAGCTCGAGCGGGGGGCTGGGGACCGGGGAGCTGTTTTTT. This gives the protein CASSSSGGLGTGELFF.